This T cell receptor (beta chain) is from a study of shared clonotypes between healthy human individuals. Broader study findings: Shared clonotypes: 4.5% to 5% naive CD4, roughly 4% naive CD8, about 2.2% memory CD4, under 0.5% memory CD8. A generally larger estimated richness was seen in naive subsets than in memory subsets.

The material for each subset, its genomic DNA, was split evenly across several immunoSEQ plates. TCRdb's copy holds only in-frame clones and misses some; the assay was immunoSEQ multiplex PCR. This sample yields approximately 2,000,000 clones, of which just under 95% are seen a single time; 1.5% to 2% belongs to the top ten. Remarks on this clone: Its antigen is unknown.

CDR3 length: 18 residues. Germline V lookup: CDR1 GTSNPN, CDR2 SVGIG (reference sequence). V shed 1 base, J shed 0 bases, and the junction held 12 bases outside the gene matches. Naive-designated CD8 cells lacked CD45RO, were positively enriched for CCR7, and omitted terminally differentiated effector memory CD45RA+ cells. Material: naive CD8+ T cells from PBMCs. The source is a man aged 18 to 35 in good health. Some clones in this sample may be carry-over from other donors' samples. The chain couples TRBV30 to TRBJ1-5, with TRBD1 identical over 7 bases. Here the CDR3 reads CAWSDPAGGTSSNQPQHF. CDR3 bases: TGTGCCTGGAGTGACCCTGCAGGGGGAACCTCTAGCAATCAGCCCCAGCATTTT.